Each of the 5 T cell receptor beta chains below was sequenced from the same sample in a study of cytomegalovirus exposure and HLA in healthy donors. Primers: 60 Vbeta forward and 13 Jbeta reverse. Assay: immunoSEQ multiplex PCR; the TCRdb copy retains only in-frame clones and omits some. The sample has about 230,000 clones, about 85% seen once. Sequencing used PBMCs. The receptor set was obtained from a human donor in good health.

As for this clone: One end of the junction varies from germline; a read error may be responsible. The sample holds other DNA sequences that translate to the same CDR3. This chain joins TRBV5-1 and TRBJ2-7; 7 bases agree with TRBD1. The germline gives CDR1 SGHRS, CDR2 YFSETQ. The CDR3 sequence is 12 residues long. The CDR3 coding sequence is TGTGCCAGCAGCATTGGACAGGACGAGCAGTACTTC. This codes for CASSIGQDEQYF.

This chain connects TRBV30 to TRBJ1-5; no clear D gene. Germline assignment: CDR1 GTSNPN and CDR2 SVGIG (reference sequence). V was cut by 4 bases and J by 5 bases, with 12 bases left in between. The length of the CDR3 is 13 residues. The CDR3 nucleotides are TGTGCCTGGACTGATGACGCGGATCAGCCCCAGCATTTT. This codes for CAWTDDADQPQHF.

The gene calls are TRBV28 and TRBJ1-2; TRBD1 agrees at 10 bases. The CDR3 covers 15 residues. Looked up from germline, CDR1 is MDHEN and CDR2 is SYDVKM. V lost 6 bases and J lost 7; bases outside the gene matches: 11. The CDR3 nucleotides read TGTGCCAGCAGCTCCGGGACAGGGGAGTTACTTGGCTACACCTTC. It yields the protein CASSSGTGELLGYTF.

The V and J genes are TRBV6-1 and TRBJ1-2; 8 bases are a match to TRBD1. Looked up from germline, CDR1 is MNHNS and CDR2 is SASEGT. The trim removed 6 bases at V and 8 bases at J, leaving 8 bases unmatched. This CDR3 contains 13 residues. CDR3 DNA: TGTGCCAGCAGACCCGGACAGGGCAAGGGCTACACCTTC. It translates to CASRPGQGKGYTF.

This clone was seen just once. The J gene is TRBJ2-7, the V gene TRBV5-4, with a possible D match to TRBD2 (6 bases). Germline-derived CDR1 and CDR2 are SGHNT and YYREEE (reference sequence). The CDR3 is made up of 14 amino acids. V was pared by 3 bases and J by 3 bases, with 13 bases between. CDR3 protein: CASSWAGMIYEQYF. In DNA form, the CDR3 reads TGTGCCAGCAGCTGGGCGGGAATGATCTACGAGCAGTACTTC.